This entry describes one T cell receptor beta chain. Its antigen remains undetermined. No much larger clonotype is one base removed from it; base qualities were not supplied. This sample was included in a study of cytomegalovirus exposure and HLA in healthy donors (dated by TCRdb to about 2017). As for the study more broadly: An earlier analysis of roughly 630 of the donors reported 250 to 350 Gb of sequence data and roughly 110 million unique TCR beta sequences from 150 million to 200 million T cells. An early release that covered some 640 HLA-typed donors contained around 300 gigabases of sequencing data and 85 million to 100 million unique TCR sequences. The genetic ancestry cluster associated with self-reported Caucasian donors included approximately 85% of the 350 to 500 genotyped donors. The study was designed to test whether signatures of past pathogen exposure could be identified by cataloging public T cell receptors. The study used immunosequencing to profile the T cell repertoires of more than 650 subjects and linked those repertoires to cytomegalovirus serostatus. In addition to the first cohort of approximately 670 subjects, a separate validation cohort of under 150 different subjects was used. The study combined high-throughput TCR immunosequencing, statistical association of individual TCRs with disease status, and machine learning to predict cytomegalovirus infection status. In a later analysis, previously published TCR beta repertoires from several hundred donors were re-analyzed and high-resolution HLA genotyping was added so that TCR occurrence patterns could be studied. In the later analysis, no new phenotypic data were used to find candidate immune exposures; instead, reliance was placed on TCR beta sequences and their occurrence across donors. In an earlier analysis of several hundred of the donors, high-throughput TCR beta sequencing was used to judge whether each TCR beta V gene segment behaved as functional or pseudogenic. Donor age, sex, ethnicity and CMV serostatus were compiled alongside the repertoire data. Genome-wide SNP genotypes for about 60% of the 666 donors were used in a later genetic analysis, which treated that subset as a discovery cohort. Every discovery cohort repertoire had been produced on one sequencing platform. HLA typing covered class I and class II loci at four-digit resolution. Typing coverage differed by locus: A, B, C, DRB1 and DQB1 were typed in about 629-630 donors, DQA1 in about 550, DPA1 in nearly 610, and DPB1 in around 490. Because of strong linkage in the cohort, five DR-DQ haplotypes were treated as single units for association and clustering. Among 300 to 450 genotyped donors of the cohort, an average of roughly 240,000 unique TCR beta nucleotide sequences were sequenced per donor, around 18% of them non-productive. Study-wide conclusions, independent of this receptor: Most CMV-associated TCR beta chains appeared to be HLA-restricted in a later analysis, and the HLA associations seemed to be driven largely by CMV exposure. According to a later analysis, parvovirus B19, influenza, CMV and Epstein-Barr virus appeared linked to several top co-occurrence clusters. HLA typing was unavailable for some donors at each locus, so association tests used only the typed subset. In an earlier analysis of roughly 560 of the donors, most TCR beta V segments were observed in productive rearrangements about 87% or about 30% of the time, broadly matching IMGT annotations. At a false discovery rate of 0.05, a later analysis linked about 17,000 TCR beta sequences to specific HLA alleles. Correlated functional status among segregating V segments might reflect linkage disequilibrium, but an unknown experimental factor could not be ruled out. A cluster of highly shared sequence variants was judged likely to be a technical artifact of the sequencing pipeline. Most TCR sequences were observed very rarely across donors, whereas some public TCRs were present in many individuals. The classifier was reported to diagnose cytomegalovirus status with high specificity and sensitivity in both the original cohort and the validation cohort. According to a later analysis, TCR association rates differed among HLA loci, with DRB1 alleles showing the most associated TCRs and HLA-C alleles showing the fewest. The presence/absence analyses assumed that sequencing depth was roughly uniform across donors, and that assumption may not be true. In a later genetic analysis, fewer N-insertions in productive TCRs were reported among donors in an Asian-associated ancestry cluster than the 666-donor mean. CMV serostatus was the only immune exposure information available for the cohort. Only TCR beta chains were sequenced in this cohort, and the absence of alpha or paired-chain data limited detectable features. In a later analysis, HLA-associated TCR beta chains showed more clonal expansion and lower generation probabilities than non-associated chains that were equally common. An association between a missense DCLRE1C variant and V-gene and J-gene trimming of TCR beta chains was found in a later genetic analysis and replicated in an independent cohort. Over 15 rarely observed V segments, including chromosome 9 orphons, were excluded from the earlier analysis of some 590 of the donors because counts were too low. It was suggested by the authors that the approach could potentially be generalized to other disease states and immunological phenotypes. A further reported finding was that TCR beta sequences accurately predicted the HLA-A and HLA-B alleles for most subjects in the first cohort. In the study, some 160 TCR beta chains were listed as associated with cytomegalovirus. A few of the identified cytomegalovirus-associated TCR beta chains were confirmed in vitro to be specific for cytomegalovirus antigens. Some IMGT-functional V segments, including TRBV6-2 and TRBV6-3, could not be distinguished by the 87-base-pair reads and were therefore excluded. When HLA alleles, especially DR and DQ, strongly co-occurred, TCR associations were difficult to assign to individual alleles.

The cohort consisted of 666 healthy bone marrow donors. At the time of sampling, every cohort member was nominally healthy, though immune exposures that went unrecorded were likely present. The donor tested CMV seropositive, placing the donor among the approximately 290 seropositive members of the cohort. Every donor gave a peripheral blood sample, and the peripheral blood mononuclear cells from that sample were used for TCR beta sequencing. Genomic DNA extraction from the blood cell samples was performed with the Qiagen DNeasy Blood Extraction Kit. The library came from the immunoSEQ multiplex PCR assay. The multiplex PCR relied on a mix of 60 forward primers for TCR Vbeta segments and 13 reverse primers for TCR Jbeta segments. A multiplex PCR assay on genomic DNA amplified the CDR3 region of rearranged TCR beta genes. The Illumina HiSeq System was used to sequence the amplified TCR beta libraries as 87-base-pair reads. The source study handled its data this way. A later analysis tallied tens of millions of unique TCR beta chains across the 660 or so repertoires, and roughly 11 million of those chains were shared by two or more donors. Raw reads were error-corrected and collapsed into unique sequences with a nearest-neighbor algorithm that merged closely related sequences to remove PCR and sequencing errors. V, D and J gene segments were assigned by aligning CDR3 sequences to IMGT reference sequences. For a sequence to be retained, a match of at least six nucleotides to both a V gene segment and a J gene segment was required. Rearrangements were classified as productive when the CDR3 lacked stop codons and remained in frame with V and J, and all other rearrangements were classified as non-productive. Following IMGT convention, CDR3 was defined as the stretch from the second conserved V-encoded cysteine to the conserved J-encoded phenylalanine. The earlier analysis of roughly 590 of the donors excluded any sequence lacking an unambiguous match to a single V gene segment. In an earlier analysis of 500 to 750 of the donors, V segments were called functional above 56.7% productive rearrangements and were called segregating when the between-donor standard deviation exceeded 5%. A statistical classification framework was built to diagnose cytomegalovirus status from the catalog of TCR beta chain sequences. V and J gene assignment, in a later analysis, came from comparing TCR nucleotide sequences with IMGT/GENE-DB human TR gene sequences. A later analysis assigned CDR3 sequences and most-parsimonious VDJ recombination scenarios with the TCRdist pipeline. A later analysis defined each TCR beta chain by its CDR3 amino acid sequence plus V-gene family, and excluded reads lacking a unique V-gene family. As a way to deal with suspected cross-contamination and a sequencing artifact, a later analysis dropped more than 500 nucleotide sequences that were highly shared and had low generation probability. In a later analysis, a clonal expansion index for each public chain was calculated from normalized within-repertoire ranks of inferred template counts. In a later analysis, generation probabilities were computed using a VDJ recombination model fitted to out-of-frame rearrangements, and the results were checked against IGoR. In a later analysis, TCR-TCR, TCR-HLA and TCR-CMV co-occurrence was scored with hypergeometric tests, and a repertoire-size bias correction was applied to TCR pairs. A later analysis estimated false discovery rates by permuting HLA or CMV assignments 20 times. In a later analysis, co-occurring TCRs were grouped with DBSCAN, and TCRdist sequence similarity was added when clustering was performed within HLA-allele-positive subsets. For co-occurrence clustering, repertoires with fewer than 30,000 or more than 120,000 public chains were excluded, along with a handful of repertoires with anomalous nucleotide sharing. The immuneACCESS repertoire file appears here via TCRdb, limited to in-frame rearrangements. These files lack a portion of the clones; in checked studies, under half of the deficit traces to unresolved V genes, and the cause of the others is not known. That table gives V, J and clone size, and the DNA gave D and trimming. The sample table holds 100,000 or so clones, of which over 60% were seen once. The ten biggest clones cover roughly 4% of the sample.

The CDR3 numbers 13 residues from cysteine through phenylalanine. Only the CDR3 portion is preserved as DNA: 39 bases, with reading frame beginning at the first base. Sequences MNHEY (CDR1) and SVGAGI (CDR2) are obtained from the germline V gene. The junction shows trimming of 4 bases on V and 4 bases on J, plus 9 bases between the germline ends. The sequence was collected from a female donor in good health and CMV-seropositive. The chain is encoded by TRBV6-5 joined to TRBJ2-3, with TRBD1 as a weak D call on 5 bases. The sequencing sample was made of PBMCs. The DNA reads TGTGCCAGCAGTTTCCGGACATCAGATACGCAGTATTTT. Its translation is CASSFRTSDTQYF.